The TCR beta chain under discussion was sequenced for a study of blood T cell repertoires in COVID-19. Study details: Acute and convalescent COVID-19 samples came from the United States, Italy and Spain. From T cells, B-cell-depleted T cells, or PBMCs came the material, which was cDNA or gDNA.

As processed by the authors: Amplification with reference gene primers provided the estimates of nucleated cell counts. Repertoires were generated with immunoSEQ multiplex PCR, while TCRdb's copy carries only in-frame clones and drops some. V and J calls and clone size are as listed in that table; D and trimming were resolved from the DNA. Of hundreds of thousands of clones detected, approximately 83% appear once; the ten largest clones hold approximately 2%. There are a few counts of this clone. The CDR3 runs 15 residues. The germline V gene encodes CDR1 SGHNT and CDR2 YYREEE (reference sequence). J was trimmed by 1 base and V by 4 bases; bases with no gene match: 7.

The chain couples TRBV5-4 to TRBJ2-7; 8 nucleotides match TRBD2. The source material was peripheral blood. The receptor comes from a woman aged 30 to 39 who had recovered from COVID-19. The DNA for the CDR3 is TGTGCCAGCAGCCAAGGTAGCGGGATTTCCTACGAGCAGTACTTC. As protein: CASSQGSGISYEQYF.